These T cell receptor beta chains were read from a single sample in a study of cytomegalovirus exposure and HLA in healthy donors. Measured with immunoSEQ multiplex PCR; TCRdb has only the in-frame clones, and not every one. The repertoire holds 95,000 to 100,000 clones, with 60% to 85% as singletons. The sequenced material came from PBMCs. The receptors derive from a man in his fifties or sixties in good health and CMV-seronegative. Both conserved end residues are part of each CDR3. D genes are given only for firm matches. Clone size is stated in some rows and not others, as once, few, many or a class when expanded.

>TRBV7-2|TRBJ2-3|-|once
TGTGCCAGCAGCTTGTCGGGGGTTCAAGATACGCAGTATTTT
CASSLSGVQDTQYF
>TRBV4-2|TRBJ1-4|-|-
TGTGCCAGCAGCCAGTCTCAGGAGGGACGAAAACTGTTTTTT
CASSQSQEGRKLFF
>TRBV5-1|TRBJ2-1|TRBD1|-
TGCGCCAGCAGCTTGGTACCAGGGGGCAATGAGCAGTTCTTC
CASSLVPGGNEQFF
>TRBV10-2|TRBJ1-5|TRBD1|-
TGCGCCAGCAGTGAGTCGGGACAGGGGCATCAGCCCCAGCATTTT
CASSESGQGHQPQHF
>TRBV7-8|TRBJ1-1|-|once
TGTGCCAGCAGCCCAATTTCGGGGCAGCGGGGTATCATGAACACTGAAGCTTTCTTT
CASSPISGQRGIMNTEAFF
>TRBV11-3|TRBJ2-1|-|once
TGTGCCAGCAGCACCCGCTTGAGCTCCTACAATGAGCAGTTCTTC
CASSTRLSSYNEQFF
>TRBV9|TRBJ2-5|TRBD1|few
TGTGCCAGCAGCGTGGGACAGGGGGCCCGGGAGACCCAGTACTTC
CASSVGQGARETQYF
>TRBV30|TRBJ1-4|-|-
TGTGCCTGGAGTGTACAAGAAAAACTGTTTTTT
CAWSVQEKLFF
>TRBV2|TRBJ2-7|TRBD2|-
TGTGCCAGCAGTCTAGCGGGAGCTCTCGAGCAGTACTTC
CASSLAGALEQYF
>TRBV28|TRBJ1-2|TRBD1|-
TGTGCCAGCAGTTTAACGAACAGGGGCATAAGTTCTCCGAACTATGGCTACACCTTC
CASSLTNRGISSPNYGYTF
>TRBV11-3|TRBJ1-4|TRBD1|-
TGTGCCAGCAGCTTAGGGACAGGGGTGGAAAAACTGTTTTTT
CASSLGTGVEKLFF
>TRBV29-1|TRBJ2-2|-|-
TGCAGCACCCTTACAGGGAACTCCGGGGAGCTGTTTTTT
CSTLTGNSGELFF
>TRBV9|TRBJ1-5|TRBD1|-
TGTGCCAGCAGCTCTACAGGGGCCCTAGGTCAGCCCCAGCATTTT
CASSSTGALGQPQHF
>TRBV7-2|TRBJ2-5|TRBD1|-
TGTGCCAGCAAAATGGGACAGCAAGAGACCCAGTACTTC
CASKMGQQETQYF
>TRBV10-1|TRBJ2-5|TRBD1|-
TGCGCCAGCAGTGGCCTCTCCGGGACAGGGGGTAGAGAGACCCAGTACTTC
CASSGLSGTGGRETQYF
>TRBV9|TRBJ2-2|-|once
TGTGCCAGCAGCCCCCCCGAGGGTGAGAACACCGGGGAGCTGTTTTTT
CASSPPEGENTGELFF
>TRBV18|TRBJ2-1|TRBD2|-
TGTGCCAGCTCACCGCGCTCTAGCGGGAGTCAGAATGAGCAGTTCTTC
CASSPRSSGSQNEQFF
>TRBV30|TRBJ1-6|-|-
TGTGCCGGCCAGACCTCGACCGAGCTAGCCCTCCACTTT
CAGQTSTELALHF
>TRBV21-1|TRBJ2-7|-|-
TGTGCCAGCAGCAAAAGAAAACCTCTGACAGGGAGTAGGTCCTACGAGCAGTACTTC
CASSKRKPLTGSRSYEQYF
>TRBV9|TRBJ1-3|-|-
TGTGCCAGCAGCTTCGGCCCCAGGGACACCATATATTTT
CASSFGPRDTIYF
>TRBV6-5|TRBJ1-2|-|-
TGTGCCAGCAGTTTTACAGATTACCTCTCCTTTTATGGCTACACCTTC
CASSFTDYLSFYGYTF
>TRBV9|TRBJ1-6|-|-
TGTGCCAGCAGCCTAACAGTTAATAATTCACCCCTCCACTTT
CASSLTVNNSPLHF
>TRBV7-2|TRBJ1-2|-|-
TGTGCCAGCAGCACCCAGGGAGGGGGTTACTATGGCTACACCTTC
CASSTQGGGYYGYTF
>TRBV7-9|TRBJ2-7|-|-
TGTGCCAGCAGCCCGATCGGGTACGAGCAGTACTTC
CASSPIGYEQYF
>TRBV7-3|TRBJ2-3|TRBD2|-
TGTGCCAGCAGCTTCGGGGGGGAGCGCACAGATACGCAGTATTTT
CASSFGGERTDTQYF
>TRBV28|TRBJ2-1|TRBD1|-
TGTGCCAGCAGTCCTCTTGAGGACAGGGAAACCTACAATGAGCAGTTCTTC
CASSPLEDRETYNEQFF
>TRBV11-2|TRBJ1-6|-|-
TGTGCCAGCAGCTTAGGTAGAGGTGGTATTTCACCCCTCCACTTT
CASSLGRGGISPLHF
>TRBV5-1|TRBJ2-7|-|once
TGCGCCAGCAGCCCGACCGGAGCCCAATCAAGGGGCGAGCAGTACTTC
CASSPTGAQSRGEQYF
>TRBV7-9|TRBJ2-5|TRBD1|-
TGTGCCAGCAGCCTACAACAGGGGCCAGGGGAGACCCAGTACTTC
CASSLQQGPGETQYF
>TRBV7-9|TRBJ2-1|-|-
TGTTCCAGCAGTCCCCTGTCCTCCTACAATGAGCAGTTCTTC
CSSSPLSSYNEQFF
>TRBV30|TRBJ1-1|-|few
TGTGCCTGGCGTCTAGGGCCCAGGGGAACTGAAGCTTTCTTT
CAWRLGPRGTEAFF
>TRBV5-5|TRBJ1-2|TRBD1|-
TGTGCCAGCAGCTTGGGGGTGACCGGGACAGGGGGCGAGGGTACCTTC
CASSLGVTGTGGEGTF
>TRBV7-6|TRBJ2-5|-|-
TGTGCCAGCAGCTTAGGGAAAGCTAGCGTACAAGAGACCCAGTACTTC
CASSLGKASVQETQYF
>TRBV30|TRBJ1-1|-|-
TGTGCCTGGAGGGTGGCAGACAGAGCTTTCTTT
CAWRVADRAFF
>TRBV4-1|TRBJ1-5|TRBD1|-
TGCGCCAGCAGCCAAGAGCCGGGACAGGGTGGGCAGCCCCAGCATTTT
CASSQEPGQGGQPQHF
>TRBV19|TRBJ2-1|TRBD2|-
TGTGCCAGTAGTATAAAAGCGGGAGCCCTGGATGAGCAGTTCTTC
CASSIKAGALDEQFF
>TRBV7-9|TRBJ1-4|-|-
TGTGCCAGTCAGGGGTTGGATGAAAAACTGTTTTTT
CASQGLDEKLFF
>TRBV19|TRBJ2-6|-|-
TGTGCCAGTAGCCTCCGGGAAGCTGGGGCCAACGTCCTGACTTTC
CASSLREAGANVLTF
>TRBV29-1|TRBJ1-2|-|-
TGCAGCGACACGAACGGGGTTTCCTATGGCTACACCTTC
CSDTNGVSYGYTF
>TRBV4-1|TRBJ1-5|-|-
TGCGCCAGCAGCCAAGAGCCCTCCGGGGGGAACCAGCCCCAGCATTTT
CASSQEPSGGNQPQHF
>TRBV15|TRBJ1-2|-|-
TGTGCCACCAGCAGCGCCTTAAACAGGGCTCACTATGGCTACACCTTC
CATSSALNRAHYGYTF
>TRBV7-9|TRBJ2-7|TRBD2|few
TGTGCCAGCAGCCCTAGCGGGAGCTCCTACGAGCAGTACTTC
CASSPSGSSYEQYF
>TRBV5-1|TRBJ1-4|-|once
TGCGCCAGCAGCTTGGGTGCGGGTAGTGTAGAAAAACTGTTTTTT
CASSLGAGSVEKLFF
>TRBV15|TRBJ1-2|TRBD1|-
TGTGCCACCAGCAGAGCTGTGGGACAGCCTTATGGCTACACCTTC
CATSRAVGQPYGYTF
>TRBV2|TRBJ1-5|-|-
TGTGCCAGCAGTGTTGGGGGGGGTCAGCCCCAGCATTTT
CASSVGGGQPQHF
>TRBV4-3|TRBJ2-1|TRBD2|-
TGCGCCAGCAGCCTACAAGCGGGGGCTTCGGGCAATGAGCAGTTCTTC
CASSLQAGASGNEQFF
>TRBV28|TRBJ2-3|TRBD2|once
TGTGCCAGCAGTTTGGGAGCCGGGGGGGCGGGGACAGATACGCAGTATTTT
CASSLGAGGAGTDTQYF
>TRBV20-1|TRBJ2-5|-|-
TGCAGTGCTAGTCCTCAAGAGACCCAGTACTTC
CSASPQETQYF
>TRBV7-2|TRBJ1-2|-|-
TGTGCCAGCAGCCTAAGAGGACTCTATGGCTACACCTTC
CASSLRGLYGYTF
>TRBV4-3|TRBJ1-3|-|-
TGCGCCAGCAGCCAAGTAGGGGCTGGGGGAAACACCATATATTTT
CASSQVGAGGNTIYF
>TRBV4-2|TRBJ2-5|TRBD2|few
TGTGCCAGCAGCCAAGATAGCGGGCCCCAAGAGACCCAGTACTTC
CASSQDSGPQETQYF
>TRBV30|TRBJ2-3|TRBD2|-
TGTGCCTGGAGGCACAGCGGGGCCACAGATACGCAGTATTTT
CAWRHSGATDTQYF
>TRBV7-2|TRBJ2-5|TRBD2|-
TGTGCCAGCAGCTCTGGGACTAGCGGGAGGGGTGAAGAGACCCAGTACTTC
CASSSGTSGRGEETQYF
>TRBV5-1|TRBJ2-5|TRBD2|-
TGCGCCAGCAGCTGGGGCGGGCAGCGGGGCTACCAAGAGACCCAGTACTTC
CASSWGGQRGYQETQYF
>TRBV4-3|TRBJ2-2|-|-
TGCGCCAGCAGCCAAGATGGGGCCCCGACCGGGGAGCTGTTTTTT
CASSQDGAPTGELFF
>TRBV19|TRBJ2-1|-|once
TGTGCCAGTAGTATAGGCAGCGGTTTCTACAATGAGCAGTTCTTC
CASSIGSGFYNEQFF
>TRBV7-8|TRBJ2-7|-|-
TGTGCCAGCAGCCCCGACCTGGGTGACAGCTTCACCTACGAGCAGTACTTC
CASSPDLGDSFTYEQYF